These 7 T cell receptor beta chains were sequenced from one sample in a study of blood T cell repertoires in COVID-19. Produced via immunoSEQ multiplex PCR; TCRdb's table is partial and in-frame only. The table lists roughly 99,000 clones, about 91% of them singletons. The sequencing sample was made of peripheral blood. The receptors stem from a man between 45 and 60 years old with active or convalescent COVID-19.

The chain carries TRBV5-1 and TRBJ2-3; TRBD1 agrees at 7 bases. With V trimmed by 0 bases and J by 4 bases, 5 bases remained unmatched. The CDR3 has 15 amino acids. Germline CDR1 SGHRS, CDR2 YFSETQ. The CDR3 sequence: CASSLEGARADTQYF. The CDR3 DNA sequence: TGCGCCAGCAGCTTGGAGGGGGCGCGGGCAGATACGCAGTATTTT. Together with reference TRBV5-1 and TRBJ2-3, the CDR3 gives the full variable domain: KAGVTQTPRYLIKTRGQQVTLSCSPISGHRSVSWYQQTPGQGLQFLFEYFSETQRNKGNFPGRFSGRQFSNSRSEMNVSTLELGDSALYLCASSLEGARADTQYFGPGTRLTVL.

The chain carries TRBV7-6 and TRBJ1-1; D is undetermined. V was trimmed by 6 bases and J by 1 base, leaving 18 bases between them. The CDR3 totals 16 residues. Germline V gene sequence: CDR1 SGHVS, CDR2 FNYEAQ. The CDR3 protein is CASREQPNIENTEAFF. The CDR3 bases are TGTGCCAGCAGAGAACAGCCGAATATTGAGAACACTGAAGCTTTCTTT.

The chain couples TRBV4-1 to TRBJ1-1; 11 positions agree with TRBD1. The CDR3 spans 17 residues. After removal of 1 base from V and 4 bases from J, the junction contained 8 bases not matched to a gene. The germline V gene encodes CDR1 MGHRA and CDR2 YSYEKL. CDR3 region: CASSQGGSGTGGTEAFF. The DNA for the CDR3 is TGCGCCAGCAGCCAAGGAGGGAGCGGGACAGGGGGCACTGAAGCTTTCTTT.

This chain links TRBV3-1 (or the pseudogene TRBV3-2) with TRBJ1-4; D is undetermined. The germline V gene encodes CDR1 LGHDT and CDR2 YNNKEL (reference sequence). The CDR3 length is 14 residues. The ends were cut back, 3 bases at V and 7 bases at J, with 12 bases in the middle. CDR3 sequence (DNA): TGTGCCAGCAGCCAGAGGCAAGAACCTGAAAAACTGTTTTTT. Its protein product is CASSQRQEPEKLFF.

The V call is TRBV7-9, the J call TRBJ2-7; 8 nucleotides align to TRBD1. Germline CDR1 SEHNR, CDR2 FQNEAQ (reference sequence). J lost 0 bases, V lost 7 bases, and 8 bases had no gene match. The CDR3 runs to 15 residues. The CDR3 region has the DNA TGTGCCAGCACCCCGGGACAGGTCGGCTCCTACGAGCAGTACTTC. Translation: CASTPGQVGSYEQYF.

The chain couples TRBV27 to TRBJ2-5; 9 bases match TRBD2. The CDR3 has 16 amino acids. Germline V gives CDR1 MNHEY, CDR2 SMNVEV (reference sequence). J lost 3 bases, V lost 4 bases, and 9 bases had no gene match. The CDR3 coding sequence is TGTGCCAGCAGTTCCTTAGCGGGAGAGACTAAAGAGACCCAGTACTTC. Its protein is CASSSLAGETKETQYF.

The chain recombines TRBV27 with TRBJ1-5, with D unresolved. CDR1 is MNHEY and CDR2 is SMNVEV in the germline V gene (reference sequence). The length of the CDR3 is 14 residues. Trimming removed 5 bases at V and 5 bases at J, with 13 bases between. The DNA for the CDR3 is TGTGCCAGCAGTCCCGGACGGACTTATCAGCCCCAGCATTTT. As protein: CASSPGRTYQPQHF.